One and the same sample provided the 21 T cell receptor beta chains below, sequenced in a study of cytomegalovirus exposure and HLA in healthy donors. Amplification used 60 Vbeta primers and 13 Jbeta primers. Assay used: immunoSEQ multiplex PCR; TCRdb lists only in-frame clones, some missing. The sample includes approximately 150,000 clones, approximately 71% of them seen just once. The source material was PBMCs. The receptors derive from a man in his forties or fifties in good health and CMV-seronegative.

The chain uses TRBV28 and TRBJ1-1; D might be TRBD1 (6 bases). From germline, CDR1 is MDHEN and CDR2 SYDVKM. The CDR3 contains 12 residues. V was shortened by 6 bases and J by 7 bases, with 12 bases between the two germline ends. CDR3 nucleotides: TGTGCCAGCAGGGGATGGGGGCATGAAGCTTTCTTT. This encodes CASRGWGHEAFF.

This clone was picked up a small number of times. This chain uses TRBV2 with TRBJ2-6; a weak D match, TRBD1 (5 bases). Trimming took off 7 bases at V and 4 bases at J, with 11 bases between the two ends. The CDR3 runs 14 residues. Germline lookup yields CDR1 SNHLY and CDR2 FYNNEI. The CDR3 nucleotides read TGTGCCAGCACAAGGGGTCCCGGGGCCAACGTCCTGACTTTC. Amino acid sequence: CASTRGPGANVLTF. Variable domain in full (rest from reference TRBV2 and TRBJ2-6): EPEVTQTPSHQVTQMGQEVILRCVPISNHLYFYWYRQILGQKVEFLVSFYNNEISEKSEIFDDQFSVERPDGSNFTLKIRSTKLEDSAMYFCASTRGPGANVLTFGAGSRLTVL.

The chain combines TRBV19 with TRBJ1-1; D ambiguous. Germline loops: CDR1 LNHDA, CDR2 SQIVND (reference sequence). The length of the CDR3 is 14 residues. V lost 5 bases, J lost 3 bases, and 13 bases lay in between. The CDR3 protein is CASSVTSGDTEAFF. The CDR3 coding sequence is TGTGCCAGTAGTGTGACCTCCGGGGACACTGAAGCTTTCTTT.

The CDR3 coding sequence is TGTGCCAGCAGTTTTCGCAGTGGTAATCAGCCCCAGCATTTT. Amino acid sequence: CASSFRSGNQPQHF. V and J are TRBV27 and TRBJ1-5; D unclear. This CDR3 contains 14 residues. CDR1 is MNHEY and CDR2 is SMNVEV in the germline V gene (reference sequence). V lost 3 bases and J 4 bases, leaving 10 bases between the germline ends.

This clone was seen more than once but under ten times. The V and J genes are TRBV27 and TRBJ2-4; 9 bases are a match to TRBD1. Trimming took 5 bases from V and 3 from J; bases not matched to a gene: 8. This CDR3 spans 16 amino acids. Germline CDR1 reads MNHEY; CDR2 reads SMNVEV (reference sequence). The DNA of the CDR3 is TGTGCCAGCAGTGCCAGGGACAGGGAAGACAAAAACATTCAGTACTTC. Translation: CASSARDREDKNIQYF.

The V gene is TRBV28, the J gene TRBJ1-1; D is unresolved. Germline V gene data show CDR1 as MDHEN and CDR2 as SYDVKM. The CDR3 is 11 residues long. Trimming took off 2 bases at V and 8 bases at J, with 6 bases between the two ends. The DNA for the CDR3 is TGTGCCAGCAGTTTAAGACAAGAAGCTTTCTTT. Its translation is CASSLRQEAFF.

V gene TRBV5-1 combines with J gene TRBJ2-7, with D possibly being TRBD1 (7 bases). The CDR3 is 16 amino acids. V was clipped by 4 bases and J by 0 bases, with 17 bases between them. Germline-derived CDR1 and CDR2 are SGHRS and YFSETQ. The CDR3 region has the DNA TGCGCCAGCAGCCCAGGAGGGACAGAATCCTCCTACGAGCAGTACTTC. Translation gives CASSPGGTESSYEQYF.

The chain joins TRBV7-9 to TRBJ2-3, with 10 positions matching TRBD2. Germline V CDR1 and CDR2: SEHNR, FQNEAQ (reference sequence). The CDR3 has 16 residues. Germline trimming cut 3 bases from V and 2 bases from J; bases unmatched to any gene: 5. CDR3 nucleotides: TGTGCCAGCAGCTTGAATAGCGGGGGGCTCACAGATACGCAGTATTTT. Amino acids: CASSLNSGGLTDTQYF. The full variable domain, with the rest looked up from reference TRBV7-9 and TRBJ2-3, is DTGVSQNPRHKITKRGQNVTFRCDPISEHNRLYWYRQTLGQGPEFLTYFQNEAQLEKSRLLSDRFSAERPKGSFSTLEIQRTEQGDSAMYLCASSLNSGGLTDTQYFGPGTRLTVL.

The V and J genes are TRBV4-1 and TRBJ2-7; 8 bases line up with TRBD1. With 1 base clipped from V and 5 bases from J, the junction kept 16 bases outside the gene matches. Per germline, CDR1 MGHRA and CDR2 YSYEKL. The length of the CDR3 is 18 residues. The CDR3 region has the DNA TGCGCCAGCAGCCAAGCCCTTTCTTACGGGCAGGGGGCCCACGAGCAGTACTTC. Amino acid sequence: CASSQALSYGQGAHEQYF.

This clone came up a few times. The J gene is TRBJ1-2, the V gene TRBV29-1; 7 nucleotides agree with TRBD1. J was trimmed by 5 bases and V by 3 bases; bases with no gene match: 12. The CDR3 consists of 15 residues. CDR1 is SQVTM, CDR2 ANQGSEA, per germline. Here the CDR3 reads CSVDATTGIGYGYTF. The CDR3 DNA reads TGCAGCGTTGATGCAACGACAGGGATAGGGTATGGCTACACCTTC.

The V gene is TRBV10-1, the J gene TRBJ1-5; TRBD1 matches 7 bases. The CDR3 runs 13 residues. Germline values: CDR1 WNHNN, CDR2 SYGVQD (reference sequence). J was trimmed by 4 bases and V by 6 bases; bases with no gene match: 3. The CDR3 loop reads CASSADRNQPQHF. CDR3 DNA: TGCGCCAGCAGCGCGGACAGGAATCAGCCCCAGCATTTT.

J is TRBJ2-7 and V is TRBV6-5, with D maybe TRBD1 (6 bases). The germline gives CDR1 MNHEY, CDR2 SVGAGI. The germline V and J ends were trimmed by 6 bases and 6 bases, with 18 bases remaining between them. The CDR3 runs to 14 residues. The CDR3 is CASSEHQGLGEQYF. The CDR3, as DNA: TGTGCCAGCAGCGAACACCAGGGGTTAGGCGAGCAGTACTTC.

The J gene is TRBJ2-1, the V gene TRBV28; D unresolved. Trimming removed 4 bases from V and 7 bases from J, with 14 bases in between. Germline-derived CDR1 and CDR2 are MDHEN and SYDVKM. The CDR3 has 14 residues. The CDR3 protein is CASSYRFRRNEQFF. The DNA for the CDR3 is TGTGCCAGCAGTTATAGATTCAGGCGTAATGAGCAGTTCTTC.

The chain is built from TRBV6-5 and TRBJ2-1, with D uncertain. Per the germline V gene, CDR1 is MNHEY and CDR2 is SVGAGI. The ends were cut back, 7 bases at V and 5 bases at J, with 6 bases in the middle. This CDR3 is 11 amino acids long. The CDR3 nucleotides read TGTGCCAGCAAACGAGACAATGAGCAGTTCTTC. This translates into CASKRDNEQFF.

The chain combines TRBV5-5 with TRBJ1-3; 7 bases map to TRBD1. The junction had 4 bases not matched to a gene; V was cut back by 1 base and J by 3 bases. The CDR3 has 15 residues. Germline CDR1 reads SGHKS; CDR2 reads YYEKEE (reference sequence). The CDR3 DNA sequence: TGTGCCAGCAGCTTGAGTACAGGGGTTGGAAACACCATATATTTT. This translates into CASSLSTGVGNTIYF.

V gene TRBV5-1 combines with J gene TRBJ1-5; D may be TRBD1 (5 bases). CDR3 length: 16 residues. The V and J ends lost 0 bases and 4 bases respectively, with 14 bases between them. Looked up from germline, CDR1 is SGHRS and CDR2 is YFSETQ. This CDR3 is CASSLGSDSSNQPQHF. CDR3 DNA: TGCGCCAGCAGCTTGGGAAGCGACAGCTCAAATCAGCCCCAGCATTTT.

The genes are TRBV4-1 and TRBJ2-1; 7 bases align to TRBD2. Germline CDR1 is MGHRA and CDR2 is YSYEKL. The V and J ends lost 4 bases and 8 bases, in that order; junction bases with no gene match: 5. There are 13 residues in the CDR3. The CDR3, as DNA: TGCGCCAGCAGCCCACCCGCGGGGGATGAGCAGTTCTTC. This sequence encodes CASSPPAGDEQFF.

The V call is TRBV6-5, the J call TRBJ2-7, with D perhaps TRBD1 (6 bases). Germline CDR1 reads MNHEY; CDR2 reads SVGAGI. The V and J ends lost 2 bases and 3 bases respectively, with 11 bases between them. The CDR3 loop spans 14 amino acids. The CDR3 is CASSYERGGYEQYF. For the CDR3, the DNA is TGTGCCAGCAGTTACGAGAGAGGGGGCTACGAGCAGTACTTC.

This clone was counted a few times. The chain combines TRBV7-6 with TRBJ1-6; D possibly corresponds to TRBD1 (5 bases). V lost 3 bases to trimming and J lost 10 bases, with 13 bases between them. Germline lookup yields CDR1 SGHVS and CDR2 FNYEAQ. The CDR3 has 14 amino acids. The DNA of the CDR3 is TGTGCCAGCAGCTTTCCCGGGAGGGGATCACCCCTCCACTTT. Encoded protein: CASSFPGRGSPLHF. Based on the CDR3 plus reference TRBV7-6 and TRBJ1-6, the full variable domain is GAGVSQSPRYKVTKRGQDVALRCDPISGHVSLYWYRQALGQGPEFLTYFNYEAQQDKSGLPNDRFSAERPEGSISTLTIQRTEQRDSAMYRCASSFPGRGSPLHFGNGTRLTVT.

The V and J genes are TRBV27 and TRBJ1-2; D remains unclear. This CDR3 is built from 13 residues. CDR1 is MNHEY and CDR2 is SMNVEV in the germline V gene (reference sequence). V gave up 2 bases and J gave up 4 bases, with 8 bases separating them. Here the CDR3 DNA reads TGTGCCAGCAGTTTAGACGGGAGCTATGGCTACACCTTC. Its translation is CASSLDGSYGYTF.

The chain links TRBV27 to TRBJ1-2, with D uncertain. This CDR3 has 17 amino acids. Trimming removed 6 bases at V and 3 bases at J, with 23 bases between. Germline CDR1 is MNHEY and CDR2 is SMNVEV (reference sequence). The CDR3 region is CASSLKGGGQYYYGYTF. Here the CDR3 DNA reads TGTGCCAGCAGCCTAAAGGGAGGTGGGCAGTACTACTATGGCTACACCTTC.